These 22 T cell receptor beta chains were all obtained from the same sample, sequenced in a study of response to subunit inactivated influenza vaccine. A single record per CDR3 protein comes from TCRdb applying MiXCR to the RT-PCR reads. The sample consists of about 180,000 distinct CDR3 sequences, 9.2% of them appearing once. This material consisted of non-naive T cells sorted from PBMCs, taken on the day of vaccination. These receptors came from a man aged 50 to 59 who received an inactivated influenza vaccine.

This clonotype has a count of ten or more. In nucleotides, the CDR3 is TGTGCCAGCAGCTCCCCCTTGGGAGACACCGGGGAGCTGTTTTTT. Translating gives CASSSPLGDTGELFF. The chain combines TRBV3-1 with TRBJ2-2, with a tentative D call TRBD2 (5 bases). The CDR3 extends over 15 amino acids. V lost 5 bases, J lost 3 bases, and 13 bases lay in between. In germline, CDR1 is LGHDT, CDR2 YNNKEL (reference sequence).

The rearrangement uses TRBV7-9 and TRBJ2-7, with a possible D match to TRBD1 (5 bases). V gave up 5 bases and J gave up 1 base, with 15 bases separating them. This CDR3 has 15 amino acids. Germline V gene lookup returns CDR1 SEHNR and CDR2 FQNEAQ (reference sequence). CDR3 nucleotide sequence: TGTGCCAGCAGCCATACGATGACAGCTTCCTACGAGCAGTACTTC. Translation gives CASSHTMTASYEQYF. The whole variable domain, remainder taken from reference TRBV7-9 and TRBJ2-7, is DTGVSQNPRHKITKRGQNVTFRCDPISEHNRLYWYRQTLGQGPEFLTYFQNEAQLEKSRLLSDRFSAERPKGSFSTLEIQRTEQGDSAMYLCASSHTMTASYEQYFGPGTRLTVT.

The rearrangement uses TRBV6-2 or TRBV6-3 and TRBJ1-1; D call uncertain. V was shortened by 1 base and J by 5 bases, with 8 bases between the two germline ends. The CDR3 runs 13 residues. In germline, CDR1 is MNHEY, CDR2 SVGEGT. DNA for the CDR3: TGTGCCAGCAGTTACTTCCCGGGGACTGAAGCTTTCTTT. Its protein product is CASSYFPGTEAFF.

At least ten counts were recorded for this clonotype. This rearrangement joins TRBV7-9 to TRBJ2-7, with D possibly matching TRBD2 (7 bases). V was shortened by 5 bases and J by 5 bases, with 19 bases between the two germline ends. Germline CDR1 reads SEHNR; CDR2 reads FQNEAQ (reference sequence). The length of the CDR3 is 15 residues. This chain's CDR3 is CASSPRGGDIDEQYF. The DNA of the CDR3 is TGTGCCAGCAGCCCCCGGGGAGGGGACATCGACGAGCAGTACTTC.

The CDR3 DNA reads as TGTGCCAGTAGTATCGACAGGGCAGAAAAACTGTTTTTT. It is translated as CASSIDRAEKLFF. The V and J genes are TRBV19 and TRBJ1-4; 7 bases map to TRBD1. Germline V lookup: CDR1 LNHDA, CDR2 SQIVND (reference sequence). This CDR3 region has 13 residues. J was trimmed by 8 bases and V by 3 bases; bases with no gene match: 3.

The table lists this clonotype with many counts. The J gene is TRBJ2-5, the V gene TRBV10-3; perhaps TRBD2 as D (6 bases). The CDR3 length is 12 residues. Germline V gene data show CDR1 as ENHRY and CDR2 as SYGVKD. With 5 bases removed from V and 4 bases from J, the gap between germline ends came to 8 bases. The CDR3 bases are TGTGCCATCAGTCGGAGGGCAGAGACCCAGTACTTC. Translation gives CAISRRAETQYF.

The J gene is TRBJ1-2, the V gene TRBV7-2; 8 nucleotides align to TRBD1. The CDR3 spans 13 residues. In germline, CDR1 is SGHTA, CDR2 FQGNSA. V was clipped by 5 bases and J by 6 bases; unmatched bases: 5. The CDR3 protein is CASSPGGADGYTF. For the CDR3, the DNA is TGTGCCAGCAGCCCAGGGGGCGCGGATGGCTACACCTTC.

This clonotype was detected a few times. The rearrangement joins TRBV9 to TRBJ1-3; D not certain. The CDR3 loop spans 15 amino acids. Germline V gives CDR1 SGDLS, CDR2 YYNGEE. V was cut by 4 bases and J by 2 bases, with 13 bases left in between. Here the CDR3 reads CASSPRGRAGNTIYF. The DNA for the CDR3 is TGTGCCAGCAGCCCGCGAGGAAGAGCTGGAAACACCATATATTTT.

This clonotype appeared many times. This sequence joins TRBV3-1 and TRBJ2-7; D possibly corresponds to TRBD2 (6 bases). With 3 bases removed from V and 3 bases from J, the gap between germline ends came to 12 bases. The CDR3 is 14 residues long. The germline CDR1 and CDR2 sequences are LGHDT and YNNKEL (reference sequence). CDR3 amino acids: CASSHMGGVYEQYF. The CDR3 region has the DNA TGTGCCAGCAGCCATATGGGGGGAGTCTACGAGCAGTACTTC.

This clonotype was seen more than once but under ten times. V is TRBV5-5 and J is TRBJ2-5; 8 bases line up with TRBD2. The CDR3 loop spans 14 amino acids. V lost 4 bases, J lost 5 bases, and 7 bases stayed unmatched. CDR1 and CDR2 from the germline V gene are SGHKS and YYEKEE (reference sequence). In DNA form, the CDR3 reads TGTGCCAGCAGCAGGAATAGCGGGATGGAGACCCAGTACTTC. Amino acid sequence: CASSRNSGMETQYF.

This clonotype was detected ten times or more. The CDR3 DNA follows: TGCAGTGCTCGATCGCCGGACAGGGGGGACACCGGGGAGCTGTTTTTT. Translation gives CSARSPDRGDTGELFF. The V and J genes are TRBV20-1 and TRBJ2-2, with TRBD1 matching 10 bases. Germline-derived CDR1 and CDR2 are DFQATT and SNEGSKA (reference sequence). After removal of 5 bases from V and 3 bases from J, the junction contained 9 bases not matched to a gene. CDR3 length equals 16 residues.

There are a few counts of this clonotype. The V and J genes are TRBV18 and TRBJ2-7; D unresolved. CDR3 length: 13 residues. V gave up 0 bases and J gave up 3 bases, with 6 bases separating them. In germline, CDR1 is KGHSH, CDR2 LQKENI. The CDR3: CASSPPMGYEQYF. The CDR3 bases are TGTGCCAGCTCACCACCTATGGGCTACGAGCAGTACTTC.

The chain links TRBV4-3 to TRBJ2-3, with D unresolved. Germline-derived CDR1 and CDR2 are LGHNA and YSLEER. CDR3 length: 13 amino acids. With 0 bases removed from V and 6 bases from J, the gap between germline ends came to 7 bases. CDR3 sequence: CASSQDNRDTQYF. For the CDR3, the DNA is TGCGCCAGCAGCCAAGACAACCGGGATACGCAGTATTTT.

This clonotype was seen at least ten times. The chain employs TRBV5-1 and TRBJ2-1, with 11 bases matching TRBD2. Germline lookup yields CDR1 SGHRS and CDR2 YFSETQ. Germline trimming cut 4 bases from V and 7 bases from J; bases unmatched to any gene: 7. The CDR3 consists of 15 residues. CDR3 sequence (DNA): TGCGCCAGCAGCGGAGTAGCGGGAGGGGAAAATGAGCAGTTCTTC. This gives the protein CASSGVAGGENEQFF.

In this sample, this clonotype turned up a few times. This chain joins TRBV10-2 and TRBJ1-1; 11 bases are a match to TRBD1. The CDR3 is made up of 13 amino acids. V lost 8 bases, J lost 5 bases, and 4 bases stayed unmatched. Germline assignment: CDR1 WSHSY and CDR2 SAAADI. Here the CDR3 DNA reads TGCGCCAGCGGACAGGGGGCGCGGACTGAAGCTTTCTTT. This translates into CASGQGARTEAFF.

This clonotype was observed a handful of times. The chain recombines TRBV2 with TRBJ2-7; 10 bases are a match to TRBD2. V lost 3 bases to trimming and J lost 3 bases; unmatched junction nucleotides: 5. In germline, CDR1 is SNHLY, CDR2 FYNNEI. The CDR3 has 15 amino acids. CDR3 sequence reads: CASSDPSGGYYEQYF. The CDR3 DNA reads as TGTGCCAGCAGTGACCCTAGCGGGGGATACTACGAGCAGTACTTC.

This clonotype has more than one count but fewer than ten. This chain uses TRBV7-2 with TRBJ2-5; TRBD1 matches at 9 bases. The CDR3 length is 15 residues. V was pared by 3 bases and J by 5 bases, with 7 bases of the junction left unmatched. CDR1 is SGHTA and CDR2 is FQGNSA in the germline V gene. The CDR3: CASSFGTGTWETQYF. Written as DNA, the CDR3 is TGTGCCAGCAGCTTTGGGACAGGGACGTGGGAGACCCAGTACTTC.

The chain employs TRBV20-1 and TRBJ1-2; 10 bases are a match to TRBD1. The CDR3 runs 14 residues. Per germline, CDR1 DFQATT and CDR2 SNEGSKA (reference sequence). V trimming: 4 bases; J trimming: 4 bases; junction bases outside the gene matches: 6. CDR3 protein: CSATRTGGAYGYTF. The CDR3 nucleotides read TGCAGTGCTACCCGGACAGGGGGAGCCTATGGCTACACCTTC.

This clonotype was found a few times. DNA of the CDR3: TGCGCCAGCAGCCCATGGGTCTTCGGCGCGAGTGGGGCCAACGTCCTGACTTTC. Its translation: CASSPWVFGASGANVLTF. The chain recombines TRBV5-1 with TRBJ2-6; D is ambiguous. CDR3 length: 18 amino acids. The germline V gene encodes CDR1 SGHRS and CDR2 YFSETQ. V lost 4 bases, J lost 3 bases, and 20 bases lay in between.

At least ten counts were recorded for this clonotype. The chain joins TRBV12-3 or TRBV12-4 to TRBJ1-3, with D perhaps matching TRBD1 (5 bases). This CDR3 is 15 amino acids long. V was pared by 3 bases and J by 2 bases, with 11 bases between. The CDR3 spells CASSFPSGTGNTIYF. DNA of the CDR3: TGTGCCAGCAGTTTCCCTTCAGGGACTGGAAACACCATATATTTT.

The chain recombines TRBV7-8 with TRBJ2-7; D unclear. This CDR3 is built from 14 residues. V was cut by 5 bases and J by 1 base, with 12 bases left in between. The V gene's germline CDR1 is SGHVS and CDR2 FQNEAQ. DNA for the CDR3: TGTGCCAGCAGCCCCCGGGCAGTATCCTACGAGCAGTACTTC. Translated, it gives CASSPRAVSYEQYF.

V is TRBV29-1 and J is TRBJ1-2, with a possible D match to TRBD1 (5 bases). Trimming took 0 bases from V and 4 from J, leaving 12 bases between them. Germline V gene lookup returns CDR1 SQVTM and CDR2 ANQGSEA. The CDR3 consists of 14 residues. CDR3 in DNA: TGCAGCGTTGAAGATAGGCGGGGGAGCTATGGCTACACCTTC. Translated, it gives CSVEDRRGSYGYTF.